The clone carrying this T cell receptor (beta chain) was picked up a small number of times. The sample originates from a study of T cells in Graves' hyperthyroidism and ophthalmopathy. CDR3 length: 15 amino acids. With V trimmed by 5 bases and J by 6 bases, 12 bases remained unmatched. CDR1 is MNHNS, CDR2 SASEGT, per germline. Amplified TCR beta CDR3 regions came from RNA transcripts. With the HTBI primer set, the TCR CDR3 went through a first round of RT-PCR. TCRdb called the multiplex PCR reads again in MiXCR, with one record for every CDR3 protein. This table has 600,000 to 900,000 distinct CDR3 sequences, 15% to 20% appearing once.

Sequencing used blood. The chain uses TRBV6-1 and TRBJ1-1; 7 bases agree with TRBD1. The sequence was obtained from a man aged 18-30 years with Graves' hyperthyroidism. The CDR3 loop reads CASSINLQGLPEAFF. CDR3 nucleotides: TGTGCCAGCAGTATTAATTTACAGGGGCTCCCTGAAGCTTTCTTT.